A selection of T cell receptor beta chains follows, all from one sample in a study of blood T cell repertoires in COVID-19. Method: immunoSEQ multiplex PCR; TCRdb's copy keeps in-frame clones and lacks some. The repertoire holds nearly 45,000 clones, with about 85% as singletons. Material for sequencing was peripheral blood. These receptors originate from a woman older than 75 with acute or convalescent COVID-19. CDR3s include the opening cysteine and the closing phenylalanine or tryptophan. Each record gives: clone size, J gene, CDR3 length, D gene, V gene, CDR3 protein, CDR3 DNA. The D gene is left open where the match is weak. Size tells how often a clone was seen (once, few, many) or the class of an expanded clone, and some rows leave it out.

-	TRBJ2-1	11	-	TRBV12-3/TRBV12-4	CASRAANEQFF	TGTGCCAGCAGAGCCGCAAATGAGCAGTTCTTC
-	TRBJ2-7	16	TRBD2	TRBV13	CASSFRLAGSSYEQYF	TGTGCCAGCAGCTTTCGACTAGCGGGTTCCTCCTACGAGCAGTACTTC
-	TRBJ2-7	15	-	TRBV30	CAWSVFERTLDEQYF	TGTGCCTGGAGTGTTTTCGAGCGGACCCTGGACGAGCAGTACTTC
-	TRBJ2-2	13	-	TRBV10-1	CASSSSVPGELFF	TGCGCCAGCAGTAGTTCGGTTCCCGGGGAGCTGTTTTTT
-	TRBJ1-1	16	-	TRBV5-1	CASSLEWAGYSTEAFF	TGCGCCAGCAGCTTGGAATGGGCGGGCTACAGCACTGAAGCTTTCTTT
once	TRBJ1-4	16	TRBD1	TRBV15	CATSSGPGQGNEKLFF	TGTGCCACCAGCAGCGGACCGGGACAGGGTAATGAAAAACTGTTTTTT
-	TRBJ1-2	15	-	TRBV5-1	CASSLIWQDNYGYTF	TGCGCCAGCAGCTTGATCTGGCAGGATAACTATGGCTACACCTTC
-	TRBJ2-7	15	TRBD2	TRBV5-5	CASSLGGDGNYEQYF	TGTGCCAGCAGCCTTGGGGGGGACGGAAACTACGAGCAGTACTTC
-	TRBJ2-2	13	-	TRBV3-1/TRBV3-2	CASSQANTGELFF	TGTGCCAGCAGCCAGGCAAACACCGGGGAGCTGTTTTTT
once	TRBJ2-1	14	-	TRBV7-2	CASSLFRGSDEQFF	TGTGCCAGCAGCCTCTTCCGCGGATCCGATGAGCAGTTCTTC
-	TRBJ2-7	14	TRBD1	TRBV10-3	CAIRGGQDSYEQYF	TGTGCCATCAGGGGCGGACAGGACTCCTACGAGCAGTACTTC
few	TRBJ2-1	11	-	TRBV5-1	CASSLTNEQFF	TGCGCCAGCAGCCTAACGAATGAGCAGTTCTTC
-	TRBJ2-3	16	-	TRBV27	CASSLSSRGSTDTQYF	TGTGCCAGCAGTTTATCATCTCGCGGGAGCACAGATACGCAGTATTTT
-	TRBJ2-7	14	-	TRBV28	CASSFGAAWSEQYF	TGTGCCAGCAGTTTCGGTGCGGCCTGGAGCGAGCAGTACTTC
-	TRBJ1-1	16	-	TRBV21-1	CASRPRQGGVHTEAFF	TGTGCCAGCCGACCTCGACAGGGGGGGGTACACACTGAAGCTTTCTTT
-	TRBJ1-1	12	-	TRBV18	CASSPDSAEAFF	TGTGCCAGCTCACCGGACAGTGCTGAAGCTTTCTTT
-	TRBJ2-1	15	-	TRBV10-2	CASMERVAQYNEQFF	TGCGCCAGCATGGAGCGGGTAGCGCAATACAATGAGCAGTTCTTC
-	TRBJ2-7	14	TRBD1	TRBV7-6	CASSVTGGSYEQYF	TGTGCCAGCAGCGTCACAGGGGGTTCGTACGAGCAGTACTTC
-	TRBJ1-2	12	-	TRBV9	CASSVVFGGYTF	TGTGCCAGCAGCGTAGTTTTCGGTGGCTACACCTTC
-	TRBJ2-3	15	-	TRBV12-2	CASRLVSTEGGTQYF	TGTGCAAGTCGCTTAGTGTCGACCGAGGGTGGTACGCAGTATTTT
-	TRBJ2-5	13	-	TRBV5-4	CASSSVDRETQYF	TGTGCCAGCAGCTCAGTGGACAGAGAGACCCAGTACTTC
-	TRBJ2-7	14	-	TRBV6-1	CASSEPGLRYEQYF	TGTGCCAGCAGTGAGCCGGGGTTGAGGTACGAGCAGTACTTC
-	TRBJ2-1	16	-	TRBV28	CASSLLGAARYNEQFF	TGTGCCAGCAGTTTACTTGGAGCGGCCCGCTACAATGAGCAGTTCTTC
-	TRBJ2-5	13	TRBD2	TRBV5-1	CASSPSGKETQYF	TGCGCCAGCAGCCCTAGCGGGAAAGAGACCCAGTACTTC
-	TRBJ1-3	16	-	TRBV5-1	CASSPTTLGAGNTIYF	TGCGCCAGCAGCCCGACAACGCTAGGGGCTGGAAACACCATATATTTT
-	TRBJ2-3	14	-	TRBV12-5	CASEGVVGTDTQYF	TGTGCTAGTGAGGGGGTTGTTGGCACAGATACGCAGTATTTT
-	TRBJ1-2	14	-	TRBV7-9	CASSLAPSGPAYTF	TGTGCCAGCAGCTTAGCTCCCTCAGGGCCGGCGTACACCTTC
-	TRBJ2-5	18	TRBD2	TRBV18	CASSPSAGRGAGQETQYF	TGTGCCAGCTCACCGAGTGCAGGGAGGGGCGCGGGGCAAGAGACCCAGTACTTC
-	TRBJ1-4	15	TRBD1	TRBV30	CAWSSIPDRAEKLFF	TGTGCCTGGAGTTCCATCCCCGACAGGGCTGAAAAACTGTTTTTT
-	TRBJ2-2	17	-	TRBV27	CASSLSWAAGATGELFF	TGTGCCAGCAGTTTAAGTTGGGCGGCGGGGGCCACCGGGGAGCTGTTTTTT
few	TRBJ2-1	14	-	TRBV15	CATSRDSNYNEQFF	TGTGCCACCAGCAGGGACTCGAACTACAATGAGCAGTTCTTC
-	TRBJ2-7	13	-	TRBV7-9	CASSLGTPYEQYF	TGTGCCAGCAGCTTAGGGACTCCCTACGAGCAGTACTTC
-	TRBJ2-7	13	TRBD1	TRBV28	CASSGTGRHEQYF	TGTGCCAGCTCCGGGACAGGGCGCCACGAGCAGTACTTC
-	TRBJ1-6	15	-	TRBV30	CAWSSLRGMNSPLHF	TGTGCCTGGAGCAGCTTGAGGGGGATGAATTCACCCCTCCACTTT
-	TRBJ2-5	13	-	TRBV7-6	CASSLSGQETQYF	TGTGCCAGCAGCTTATCGGGACAAGAGACCCAGTACTTC
-	TRBJ1-1	13	-	TRBV28	CASTQGWGRRAFF	TGTGCCAGCACTCAGGGATGGGGTCGGAGAGCTTTCTTT
-	TRBJ2-1	16	-	TRBV19	CASSIVSSLGNNEQFF	TGTGCCAGTAGTATAGTATCCTCCCTGGGCAACAATGAGCAGTTCTTC
-	TRBJ1-5	13	-	TRBV7-6	CASSFDGSQPQHF	TGTGCCAGCAGCTTTGACGGGTCGCAGCCCCAGCATTTT
-	TRBJ1-3	16	-	TRBV7-9	CASSLQGMVSGNTIYF	TGTGCCAGCAGCTTACAGGGGATGGTTTCTGGAAACACCATATATTTT
-	TRBJ2-2	15	TRBD2	TRBV7-8	CASSLSAGGTGELFF	TGTGCCAGCAGCTTATCCGCGGGGGGGACCGGGGAGCTGTTTTTT
-	TRBJ2-7	14	-	TRBV5-5	CASSLFARGFEQYF	TGTGCCAGCAGCTTGTTCGCTAGGGGCTTCGAGCAGTACTTC
-	TRBJ1-5	13	-	TRBV5-1	CASSLNRDEPQHF	TGCGCCAGCAGCTTGAACAGGGACGAGCCCCAGCATTTT
-	TRBJ2-7	12	-	TRBV7-2	CASSYSGYEQYF	TGTGCCAGCAGTTATAGCGGCTACGAGCAGTACTTC
-	TRBJ2-1	16	TRBD1	TRBV11-2	CASSRSPGQGANEQFF	TGTGCCAGCAGCCGATCCCCGGGACAGGGGGCCAATGAGCAGTTCTTC
once	TRBJ2-1	17	TRBD2	TRBV4-1	CASSQSVGTSGHNEQFF	TGCGCCAGCAGCCAGTCCGTCGGGACTAGCGGTCACAATGAGCAGTTCTTC
-	TRBJ2-1	14	-	TRBV5-4	CASSLEGLRDEQFF	TGTGCCAGCAGCTTGGAAGGACTACGGGATGAGCAGTTCTTC
-	TRBJ2-2	18	-	TRBV19	CASSIGYAGSRNTGELFF	TGTGCCAGTAGTATAGGGTACGCCGGGAGCCGGAACACCGGGGAGCTGTTTTTT